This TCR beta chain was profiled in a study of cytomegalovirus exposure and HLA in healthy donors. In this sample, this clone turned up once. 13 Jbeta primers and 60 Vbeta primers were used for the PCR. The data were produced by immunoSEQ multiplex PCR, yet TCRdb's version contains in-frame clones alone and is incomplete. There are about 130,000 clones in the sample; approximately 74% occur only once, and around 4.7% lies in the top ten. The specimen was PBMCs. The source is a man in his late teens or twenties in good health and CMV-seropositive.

Here the CDR3 DNA reads TGTGCCAGTAGTATGCCGTACAGGGAGATGGCTAATGAAAAACTGTTTTTT. It specifies CASSMPYREMANEKLFF. The rearrangement links TRBV19 to TRBJ1-4, with D tentatively TRBD1 (6 bases). Per the germline V gene, CDR1 is LNHDA and CDR2 is SQIVND (reference sequence). V lost 3 bases, J lost 3 bases, and 17 bases lay in between. The CDR3 has 17 amino acids.